A single sample gave rise to the 28 T cell receptor beta chains below, sequenced in a study of cytomegalovirus exposure and HLA in healthy donors. PCR employed 60 Vbeta and 13 Jbeta primers. Sequenced by immunoSEQ multiplex PCR; TCRdb stores in-frame clones only, minus some. This table holds 190,000 or so clones, roughly three quarters found once. Sequenced: PBMCs. The origin of the receptors is a male donor in good health and CMV-seropositive.

This sequence joins TRBV27 and TRBJ2-5; TRBD2 is a possible D gene (5 bases). The end of the DNA aligns better with TRBJ2-7, so the J call may be wrong. The CDR3 covers 12 residues. From germline, CDR1 is MNHEY and CDR2 SMNVEV (reference sequence). CDR3 loop: CASSRPGNEQYF. CDR3 DNA: TGTGCCAGCAGCAGACCGGGGAACGAGCAGTACTTC.

V and J are TRBV5-6 and TRBJ2-3; D possibly corresponds to TRBD2 (7 bases). Trimming left V 5 bases short and J 5 bases short, with 21 bases between. The CDR3 totals 16 residues. Germline V gene lookup returns CDR1 SGHDT and CDR2 YYEEEE. The chain's CDR3 is CASSLPGGGKQDTQYF. The CDR3 bases are TGTGCCAGCAGTCTACCGGGGGGCGGGAAACAAGATACGCAGTATTTT.

V usage is TRBV5-1 and J usage is TRBJ1-1; 10 bases are a match to TRBD1. Germline V gene lookup returns CDR1 SGHRS and CDR2 YFSETQ. V gave up 4 bases and J gave up 3 bases; unmatched junction bases: 6. This CDR3 has 15 amino acids. CDR3 DNA sequence: TGCGCCAGCAGCCCCTCCGGGACAGGGGACACTGAAGCTTTCTTT. Its translation: CASSPSGTGDTEAFF.

This sequence joins TRBV28 and TRBJ2-3; 7 bases line up with TRBD1. This CDR3 region has 16 residues. CDR1 is MDHEN and CDR2 is SYDVKM in the germline V gene. V shed 4 bases and J 9 bases; nucleotides not matched to a gene: 16. CDR3 residues: CASSSPSRQGWGTQYF. The CDR3 coding sequence is TGTGCCAGCAGTTCCCCCTCTCGACAGGGCTGGGGAACGCAGTATTTT.

This clone was recorded a few times. The same CDR3 also results from other DNA sequences found in this sample. The V call is TRBV27, the J call TRBJ2-7; 9 positions agree with TRBD2. The trim removed 0 bases at V and 4 bases at J, leaving 1 base unmatched. Looked up from germline, CDR1 is MNHEY and CDR2 is SMNVEV (reference sequence). The CDR3 is made up of 14 amino acids. CDR3 sequence (DNA): TGTGCCAGCAGTTTATCGGCGGGGGGGTACGAGCAGTACTTC. Translating gives CASSLSAGGYEQYF.

CDR3 coding DNA: TGTGCCAGCACCCCAGCGGGAGGACCCTACAATGAGCAGTTCTTC. Its protein is CASTPAGGPYNEQFF. The J gene is TRBJ2-1, the V gene TRBV7-9; TRBD2 aligns across 9 bases. Germline lookup yields CDR1 SEHNR and CDR2 FQNEAQ (reference sequence). Trimming at V came to 7 bases and at J to 2 bases, leaving 6 bases not matched to a gene. The CDR3 extends over 15 amino acids.

The CDR3 loop is CASSELGLAVNYNEQFF. The CDR3 DNA sequence: TGTGCCAGCAGTGAGCTGGGACTAGCGGTGAACTACAATGAGCAGTTCTTC. The chain has TRBV6-1 and TRBJ2-1, with TRBD2 matching over 11 bases. The ends lost 3 bases at V and 3 bases at J; junction bases unmatched: 7. The germline gives CDR1 MNHNS, CDR2 SASEGT. The CDR3 is 17 residues long.

This clone was picked up a small number of times. J is TRBJ2-7 and V is TRBV7-2; D might be TRBD2 (5 bases). The V and J ends lost 1 base and 7 bases respectively, with 8 bases between them. CDR3 length: 12 residues. From germline, CDR1 is SGHTA and CDR2 FQGNSA. The CDR3 loop is CASSLGGWEQYF. The CDR3, as DNA: TGTGCCAGCAGCTTAGGAGGGTGGGAGCAGTACTTC.

On this clone: A read error may account for a junction end that differs from germline. The chain links TRBV7-9 to TRBJ1-5, with D possibly matching TRBD1 (5 bases). Per germline, CDR1 SEHNR and CDR2 FQNEAQ (reference sequence). The CDR3 has 15 residues. The CDR3 reads CSSSPGSGGNQPQHF. DNA of the CDR3: TGTTCCAGCAGCCCAGGGTCGGGGGGCAATCAGCCCCAGCATTTT.

The rearrangement links TRBV25-1 to TRBJ1-6, with no clear D. The ends were cut back, 8 bases at V and 11 bases at J, with 19 bases in the middle. This CDR3 spans 14 amino acids. Germline V lookup: CDR1 MGHDK, CDR2 SYGVNS. CDR3 nucleotide sequence: TGTGCCAGCTCTAGGGCTCCGGGGAGTGCACCCCTCCACTTT. Protein product: CASSRAPGSAPLHF.

J is TRBJ2-7 and V is TRBV27, with 8 bases identical to TRBD2. The V and J ends lost 7 bases and 6 bases, in that order; junction bases with no gene match: 8. The CDR3 loop spans 13 amino acids. Germline assignment: CDR1 MNHEY and CDR2 SMNVEV (reference sequence). The CDR3 nucleotides are TGTGCCAGCAAGACTAGCGATCTGGCCGAGCAGTACTTC. Amino acid sequence: CASKTSDLAEQYF.

V and J are TRBV7-9 and TRBJ2-5; the D is unclear. Germline CDR1 SEHNR, CDR2 FQNEAQ (reference sequence). Trimming removed 5 bases at V and 5 bases at J, with 9 bases between. The CDR3 runs 12 residues. The CDR3 loop reads CASSNPQETQYF. The CDR3, as DNA: TGTGCCAGCAGCAACCCGCAGGAGACCCAGTACTTC. Full variable domain (outside the CDR3, taken from reference TRBV7-9 and TRBJ2-5): DTGVSQNPRHKITKRGQNVTFRCDPISEHNRLYWYRQTLGQGPEFLTYFQNEAQLEKSRLLSDRFSAERPKGSFSTLEIQRTEQGDSAMYLCASSNPQETQYFGPGTRLLVL.

The chain links TRBV27 to TRBJ2-7; 10 positions agree with TRBD1. CDR3 size: 16 residues. The germline V gene has CDR1 MNHEY and CDR2 SMNVEV (reference sequence). The V segment lost 4 bases and the J segment 3 bases; nucleotides outside the gene matches: 9. The CDR3 sequence is CASSWGDRGLDYEQYF. The CDR3 nucleotides are TGTGCCAGCAGTTGGGGGGACAGGGGTTTGGACTACGAGCAGTACTTC.

The J gene is TRBJ1-4, the V gene TRBV18; D may be TRBD1 (6 bases). The CDR3 length is 14 residues. CDR1 is KGHSH and CDR2 is LQKENI in the germline V gene. Trimming took 6 bases from V and 6 from J, leaving 14 bases between them. CDR3 DNA: TGTGCCAGCTCTGCTCGGACAGTAGATGAAAAACTGTTTTTT. Translated, it gives CASSARTVDEKLFF.

The chain joins TRBV7-9 to TRBJ2-3; no reliable D call. There are 16 residues in the CDR3. Germline CDR1 SEHNR, CDR2 FQNEAQ (reference sequence). V lost 0 bases to trimming and J lost 1 base, with 11 bases between them. The CDR3 DNA follows: TGTGCCAGCAGCTTAGCCGAGCGTATTCGCACAGATACGCAGTATTTT. Translated: CASSLAERIRTDTQYF.

This clone appeared a few times. The rearrangement uses TRBV5-1 and TRBJ2-1; 7 bases are shared with TRBD1. Germline assignment: CDR1 SGHRS and CDR2 YFSETQ. The V segment lost 5 bases and the J segment 3 bases; nucleotides outside the gene matches: 5. The CDR3 is 14 residues long. In DNA, the CDR3 is TGCGCCAGCAGTGGGGCAGGGGGCTACAATGAGCAGTTCTTC. Its translation: CASSGAGGYNEQFF.

V usage is TRBV7-2 and J usage is TRBJ2-7; D remains ambiguous. This CDR3 contains 12 residues. The germline gives CDR1 SGHTA, CDR2 FQGNSA. The germline V and J ends were trimmed by 6 bases and 4 bases, with 10 bases remaining between them. CDR3 sequence reads: CASRSQWYEQYF. In DNA, the CDR3 is TGTGCCAGCAGATCACAGTGGTACGAGCAGTACTTC.

This chain connects TRBV6-6 to TRBJ1-1; possibly TRBD1 for D (6 bases). Per the germline V gene, CDR1 is MNHNY and CDR2 is SVGAGI (reference sequence). Deletions cut 2 bases from V and 1 base from J, with 8 bases between. This CDR3 has 14 amino acids. CDR3 amino acids: CASSYETGNTEAFF. CDR3 nucleotides: TGTGCCAGCAGTTACGAGACAGGGAACACTGAAGCTTTCTTT.

The V call is TRBV18, the J call TRBJ2-2; 7 positions match TRBD1. Germline CDR1 KGHSH, CDR2 LQKENI. The ends lost 1 base at V and 6 bases at J; junction bases unmatched: 2. The CDR3 runs to 14 residues. The CDR3 loop is CASSPQTGPGELFF. DNA for the CDR3: TGTGCCAGCTCACCACAGACAGGGCCCGGGGAGCTGTTTTTT.

CDR3 DNA sequence: TGCGCCAGCAGCTCTCGCGGACAGGGTAGGGCCAACGTCCTGACTTTC. Translating it yields CASSSRGQGRANVLTF. The chain uses TRBV5-1 and TRBJ2-6, with 8 bases matching TRBD1. The germline gives CDR1 SGHRS, CDR2 YFSETQ. V was clipped by 3 bases and J by 5 bases; unmatched bases: 7. CDR3 length: 16 residues.

The chain combines TRBV18 with TRBJ2-7; 8 bases align to TRBD2. The germline V gene encodes CDR1 KGHSH and CDR2 LQKENI. V shed 3 bases, J shed 5 bases, and the junction held 3 bases outside the gene matches. CDR3 length equals 13 residues. The CDR3 loop is CASSPGTSHEQYF. The DNA of the CDR3 is TGTGCCAGCTCACCCGGGACTAGTCACGAGCAGTACTTC.

The chain carries TRBV4-2 and TRBJ2-7, with 10 bases aligning to TRBD2. This CDR3 has 15 amino acids. Germline lookup yields CDR1 LGHNA and CDR2 YNFKEQ. V lost 5 bases, J lost 6 bases, and 10 bases stayed unmatched. The CDR3 nucleotides read TGTGCCAGCAGCTCTCTAGCGGGGGACCCTCGCGAGCAGTACTTC. Translated, it gives CASSSLAGDPREQYF.

J is TRBJ1-2 and V is TRBV7-2; D not certain. CDR1 and CDR2 from the germline V gene are SGHTA and FQGNSA. CDR3 length: 12 amino acids. The V and J ends lost 6 bases and 5 bases respectively, with 10 bases between them. This CDR3 is CASSPSPYGYTF. For the CDR3, the DNA is TGTGCCAGCAGTCCTAGTCCGTATGGCTACACCTTC.

The V call is TRBV4-2, the J call TRBJ2-7; weak D call: TRBD2 (5 bases). Trimming cost V 0 bases and J 2 bases, with 11 bases left between them. CDR3 length: 15 residues. Germline values: CDR1 LGHNA, CDR2 YNFKEQ. CDR3 loop: CASSQELDSAYEQYF. As DNA, the CDR3 is TGTGCCAGCAGCCAAGAACTAGATTCAGCCTACGAGCAGTACTTC.

The V call is TRBV7-3, the J call TRBJ1-6; 8 positions agree with TRBD1. With 3 bases clipped from V and 2 bases from J, the junction kept 6 bases outside the gene matches. Germline V lookup: CDR1 SGHTA, CDR2 FQGTGA. This CDR3 has 17 amino acids. The CDR3 DNA reads TGTGCCAGCAGCTTGGACAGGGCAGGCACCTATAATTCACCCCTCCACTTT. Translating gives CASSLDRAGTYNSPLHF.

The rearrangement links TRBV15 to TRBJ1-2; TRBD1 matches 8 bases. Germline CDR1 LNHNV, CDR2 YYDKDF (reference sequence). CDR3 size: 14 residues. V gave up 1 base and J gave up 4 bases; unmatched junction bases: 2. CDR3: CATSRGDRSYGYTF. In nucleotides, the CDR3 is TGTGCCACCAGCAGAGGGGACAGGTCCTATGGCTACACCTTC. Supplemented by reference TRBV15 and TRBJ1-2, the full variable domain reads DAMVIQNPRYQVTQFGKPVTLSCSQTLNHNVMYWYQQKSSQAPKLLFHYYDKDFNNEADTPDNFQSRRPNTSFCFLDIRSPGLGDTAMYLCATSRGDRSYGYTFGSGTRLTVV.

The V and J genes are TRBV25-1 and TRBJ2-7, with 9 positions matching TRBD1. The CDR3 consists of 14 residues. V shed 4 bases and J 4 bases; nucleotides not matched to a gene: 5. In germline, CDR1 is MGHDK, CDR2 SYGVNS. DNA for the CDR3: TGTGCCAGCAGTGGCAACAGGGGGCAGTACGAGCAGTACTTC. It is translated as CASSGNRGQYEQYF.

The V call is TRBV7-2, the J call TRBJ1-2; TRBD1 matches at 8 bases. Germline lookup yields CDR1 SGHTA and CDR2 FQGNSA. The CDR3 totals 14 residues. The V gene end was trimmed by 4 bases and the J gene end by 4 bases; junction bases not matched to a gene: 5. CDR3 residues: CASSSGQAAYGYTF. The CDR3 bases are TGTGCCAGCAGCTCGGGACAGGCGGCCTATGGCTACACCTTC.